This T cell receptor (beta chain) is from a study of blood T cell repertoires in COVID-19. Study as a whole: Some COVID-19 samples were acute and others convalescent; all came from the United States, Italy and Spain. T cells, B-cell-depleted T cells, or PBMCs supplied cDNA or gDNA.

Per the authors' pipeline: Amplification of reference gene primers provided the estimated nucleated cell counts. Repertoires were generated with immunoSEQ multiplex PCR, while TCRdb's copy carries only in-frame clones and drops some. D and trimming were read from the DNA, whereas the V and J calls and clone size are those reported in that table. The table includes about 250,000 clones, 81% detected once. CDR1 is SQVTM and CDR2 is ANQGSEA in the germline V gene. V lost 3 bases, J lost 8 bases, and 13 bases lay in between. The CDR3 consists of 12 residues. The sequence was collected from an elderly woman with acute or convalescent COVID-19. The J gene is TRBJ1-2, the V gene TRBV29-1; no clear D. Sequencing was done on a sample of peripheral blood. CDR3 region: CSVDAFSGGYTF. The CDR3 DNA follows: TGCAGCGTTGATGCCTTTAGCGGGGGCTACACCTTC.